This T cell receptor (beta chain) was sequenced in a study of yellow fever vaccine responses in identical twins. From germline, CDR1 is ENHRY and CDR2 SYGVKD. The CDR3 is 13 residues long. The trim removed 10 bases at V and 5 bases at J, leaving 7 bases unmatched. TCRdb fed the RT-PCR reads into MiXCR, producing one record per CDR3 protein. The sample shows about 4,700 distinct CDR3 sequences, roughly nine tenths of them seen only once. This sequence was found in a woman younger than 30 who received the yellow fever vaccine. The source was T cells from blood (PBMCs), unsorted or a sorted subset (not recorded which), collected before or after yellow fever vaccination (not recorded which). This chain connects TRBV10-3 to TRBJ2-1; 8 nucleotides match TRBD1. The CDR3 region is CATGPTGDNEQFF. The CDR3 DNA reads as TGTGCCACCGGCCCGACAGGGGACAATGAGCAGTTCTTC.